Below, 24 T cell receptor beta chains from the same sample are listed, as sequenced in a study of Ad26.COV2.S vaccination and SARS-CoV-2 variants. This table comes from immunoSEQ multiplex PCR, and its TCRdb copy is limited to in-frame clones, with some not included. In the table there are under 150,000 clones, 75% to 90% of which are singletons. The input for sequencing was peripheral blood, taken after recovery from COVID-19. The source is a human donor who had recovered from COVID-19.

V usage is TRBV19 and J usage is TRBJ1-1; possible D gene TRBD1, 5 bases. Trimming took 0 bases from V and 4 from J, leaving 12 bases between them. The germline V gene has CDR1 LNHDA and CDR2 SQIVND (reference sequence). This CDR3 is 15 amino acids long. CDR3 DNA sequence: TGTGCCAGTAGTATAGATACAGAGGGGACCACTGAAGCTTTCTTT. It codes for CASSIDTEGTTEAFF. The whole variable domain, filled in from reference TRBV19 and TRBJ1-1, reads DGGITQSPKYLFRKEGQNVTLSCEQNLNHDAMYWYRQDPGQGLRLIYYSQIVNDFQKGDIAEGYSVSREKKESFPLTVTSAQKNPTAFYLCASSIDTEGTTEAFFGQGTRLTVV.

The chain recombines TRBV5-4 with TRBJ1-2, with unresolved D. The V end was cut by 0 bases, the J end by 6 bases, with 12 bases between. The germline V gene encodes CDR1 SGHNT and CDR2 YYREEE (reference sequence). The CDR3 totals 14 residues. CDR3 sequence: CASSLAISKNGYTF. In DNA form, the CDR3 reads TGTGCCAGCAGCTTGGCCATCTCAAAGAATGGCTACACCTTC. The complete variable domain, with remaining parts taken from reference TRBV5-4 and TRBJ1-2, reads ETGVTQSPTHLIKTRGQQVTLRCSSQSGHNTVSWYQQALGQGPQFIFQYYREEENGRGNFPPRFSGLQFPNYSSELNVNALELDDSALYLCASSLAISKNGYTFGSGTRLTVV.

A note on this clone: The sample holds other DNA sequences that translate to the same CDR3. The chain links TRBV28 to TRBJ1-6; 8 nucleotides line up with TRBD1. The CDR3 length is 15 residues. In germline, CDR1 is MDHEN, CDR2 SYDVKM. Losses at the gene ends were 6 bases for V and 5 bases for J; bases not matched to a gene: 6. CDR3 residues: CASRTYRGNNSPLHF. CDR3 bases: TGTGCCAGCAGAACTTACAGGGGGAATAATTCACCCCTCCACTTT.

This clone has a handful of counts. One end of the junction does not line up with germline, which may come from a read error. The rearrangement joins TRBV11-2 to TRBJ1-1; 8 nucleotides align to TRBD1. CDR1 SGHAT and CDR2 FQNNGV come from the germline V gene. This CDR3 has 14 amino acids. The CDR3, as DNA: TGTGCCAGCCGCTTAAGCGGGCAGGGGGCTAGAGCTTTCTTT. This encodes CASRLSGQGARAFF.

The genes are TRBV19 and TRBJ1-6; D unresolved. In germline, CDR1 is LNHDA, CDR2 SQIVND (reference sequence). Trimming removed 7 bases at V and 0 bases at J, with 10 bases between. CDR3 size: 15 residues. CDR3 DNA sequence: TGTGCCAGTACTCCGGAGAGCTCCTATAATTCACCCCTCCACTTT. It specifies CASTPESSYNSPLHF.

The chain couples TRBV28 to TRBJ1-1, with D perhaps matching TRBD1 (5 bases). CDR1 MDHEN and CDR2 SYDVKM come from the germline V gene. There are 14 residues in the CDR3. Trimming removed 7 bases at V and 0 bases at J, with 12 bases between. The CDR3 loop is CASTSGGLNTEAFF. The CDR3 DNA reads TGTGCCAGCACCTCGGGGGGGTTGAACACTGAAGCTTTCTTT.

The chain is built from TRBV29-1 and TRBJ1-2; 9 nucleotides align to TRBD1. CDR1 is SQVTM, CDR2 ANQGSEA, per germline. The CDR3 runs to 12 residues. V was pared by 8 bases and J by 2 bases, with 3 bases of the junction left unmatched. The CDR3 here is CSSGQGNYGYTF. The CDR3 DNA reads as TGCAGCTCGGGACAGGGCAACTATGGCTACACCTTC.

The V call is TRBV19, the J call TRBJ2-1; 9 positions agree with TRBD2. There are 16 residues in the CDR3. J gave up 3 bases and V 1 base, and 4 bases lay outside the gene matches. Germline V gene lookup returns CDR1 LNHDA and CDR2 SQIVND (reference sequence). The CDR3 is CASSIGSGGFYNEQFF. The CDR3 DNA sequence: TGTGCCAGTAGTATAGGTAGCGGGGGATTCTACAATGAGCAGTTCTTC.

Sample share makes this clone medium-sized. This chain connects TRBV19 to TRBJ2-7; 8 bases fit TRBD2. V lost 9 bases, J lost 2 bases, and 15 bases stayed unmatched. CDR3 length: 16 residues. Germline values: CDR1 LNHDA, CDR2 SQIVND (reference sequence). CDR3 DNA: TGTGCCAGCGGACTAGCCAAGTCGGGGAGCCCCTACGAGCAGTACTTC. This encodes CASGLAKSGSPYEQYF.

The chain employs TRBV5-6 and TRBJ2-1; D is uncertain. Germline CDR1 SGHDT, CDR2 YYEEEE. The CDR3 is made up of 15 amino acids. V lost 1 base and J 3 bases, leaving 11 bases between the germline ends. The DNA for the CDR3 is TGTGCCAGCAGCTTGTCCGGGTTTCTCTACAATGAGCAGTTCTTC. Translating it yields CASSLSGFLYNEQFF.

V and J are TRBV7-2 and TRBJ2-3, with D unclear. CDR1 SGHTA and CDR2 FQGNSA come from the germline V gene. V was trimmed by 5 bases and J by 4 bases, leaving 16 bases between them. The CDR3 consists of 15 residues. CDR3 sequence: CASSTRPAPADTQYF. The DNA of the CDR3 is TGTGCCAGCAGCACCCGGCCCGCGCCCGCAGATACGCAGTATTTT.

CDR3 in DNA: TGTGCCAGCAGCTTCGCCTACGGGACAGGGGAGACTTCCTACGAGCAGTACTTC. Translating gives CASSFAYGTGETSYEQYF. The rearrangement links TRBV2 to TRBJ2-7; 10 nucleotides line up with TRBD1. The V and J ends lost 6 bases and 1 base, in that order; junction bases with no gene match: 15. CDR1 is SNHLY, CDR2 FYNNEI, per germline. The CDR3 totals 18 residues.

The chain combines TRBV2 with TRBJ1-2, with 7 bases that match TRBD1. With 6 bases clipped from V and 4 bases from J, the junction kept 5 bases outside the gene matches. This CDR3 region has 13 residues. Per the germline V gene, CDR1 is SNHLY and CDR2 is FYNNEI. The CDR3 loop is CASSSGQSYGYTF. The CDR3 DNA follows: TGTGCCAGCAGCTCGGGACAGAGCTATGGCTACACCTTC.

V gene TRBV28 combines with J gene TRBJ1-3; D remains unclear. Trimming cost V 11 bases and J 6 bases, with 11 bases left between them. Germline CDR1 is MDHEN and CDR2 is SYDVKM. The CDR3 has 11 residues. The CDR3 bases are TGTGCCGGTCTAGAGGAAAACACCATATATTTT. Its translation: CAGLEENTIYF. Using reference TRBV28 and TRBJ1-3 for the parts outside the CDR3, the full variable domain is DVKVTQSSRYLVKRTGEKVFLECVQDMDHENMFWYRQDPGLGLRLIYFSYDVKMKEKGDIPEGYSVSREKKERFSLILESASTNQTSMYLCAGLEENTIYFGEGSWLTVV.

The V call is TRBV7-2, the J call TRBJ2-7, with D perhaps matching TRBD2 (6 bases). The germline gives CDR1 SGHTA, CDR2 FQGNSA. This CDR3 is built from 15 residues. V was pared by 3 bases and J by 0 bases, with 12 bases between. CDR3 coding DNA: TGTGCCAGCAGCTTCTCCCCCGGGAGCTCCTACGAGCAGTACTTC. It codes for CASSFSPGSSYEQYF.

CDR3 nucleotides: TGTGCCAGTAGTGGCGGGGGGGCCGGGGAGCTGTTTTTT. This sequence encodes CASSGGGAGELFF. V and J are TRBV19 and TRBJ2-2; 9 bases line up with TRBD2. The ends lost 5 bases at V and 6 bases at J; junction bases unmatched: 1. CDR3 length: 13 residues. Looked up from germline, CDR1 is LNHDA and CDR2 is SQIVND (reference sequence).

This clone showed up just once. The chain combines TRBV28 with TRBJ2-7; D possibly uses TRBD1 or TRBD2 (5 bases each). CDR3 length: 11 amino acids. CDR1 is MDHEN and CDR2 is SYDVKM in the germline V gene. V gave up 10 bases and J gave up 8 bases, with 15 bases separating them. CDR3 nucleotide sequence: TGTGCCACCCTGGGGGTTACGAAGCAGTACTTC. Its protein product is CATLGVTKQYF.

The chain carries TRBV7-9 and TRBJ2-3; D possibly matches TRBD1 or TRBD2 (5 bases each). The CDR3 has 13 amino acids. The germline V gene encodes CDR1 SEHNR and CDR2 FQNEAQ (reference sequence). V was shortened by 8 bases and J by 7 bases, with 16 bases between the two germline ends. The CDR3 protein is CASRDQVGNTQYF. The CDR3 coding sequence is TGTGCCAGCCGGGACCAAGTCGGAAATACGCAGTATTTT.

This rearrangement joins TRBV6-5 to TRBJ2-7; 7 bases are shared with TRBD2. Germline loops: CDR1 MNHEY, CDR2 SVGAGI. The junction had 10 bases not matched to a gene; V was cut back by 8 bases and J by 3 bases. The CDR3 runs to 14 residues. The CDR3 loop reads CASESGLADYEQYF. For the CDR3, the DNA is TGTGCCAGCGAATCGGGGCTAGCGGACTACGAGCAGTACTTC.

The rearrangement joins TRBV7-2 to TRBJ1-3; perhaps TRBD1 as D (5 bases). The V end lost 4 bases, the J end lost 0 bases, and 7 bases lay between the germline ends. The germline V gene has CDR1 SGHTA and CDR2 FQGNSA. This CDR3 has 14 residues. The CDR3 loop is CASSWDFSGNTIYF. DNA of the CDR3: TGTGCCAGCAGCTGGGACTTCTCTGGAAACACCATATATTTT.

The V gene is TRBV3-1 (or the pseudogene TRBV3-2), the J gene TRBJ2-1; TRBD2 matches at 10 bases. J gave up 0 bases and V 0 bases, and 8 bases lay outside the gene matches. Germline CDR1 reads LGHDT; CDR2 reads YNNKEL (reference sequence). This CDR3 is 19 amino acids long. CDR3 sequence (DNA): TGTGCCAGCAGCCAAGATCTCCTTAGCGGGGGGACCTCCTACAATGAGCAGTTCTTC. Its translation is CASSQDLLSGGTSYNEQFF.

The V call is TRBV5-8, the J call TRBJ2-3, with 12 bases matching TRBD2. The CDR3 length is 16 residues. Germline V CDR1 and CDR2: SGHTS, YDEGEE. The V segment lost 0 bases and the J segment 2 bases; nucleotides outside the gene matches: 1. Written as DNA, the CDR3 is TGTGCCAGCAGCTTGGCTAGCGGGGGGGCCACAGATACGCAGTATTTT. It encodes CASSLASGGATDTQYF.

The chain joins TRBV4-1 to TRBJ2-1, with D tentatively TRBD1 (6 bases). The CDR3 spans 16 residues. CDR1 MGHRA and CDR2 YSYEKL come from the germline V gene. Trimming shortened V by 7 bases and J by 4 bases, and 20 bases separated the two germline ends. CDR3 protein: CASTPAPRGKYNEQFF. Written as DNA, the CDR3 is TGCGCCAGCACCCCCGCCCCCAGGGGCAAATACAATGAGCAGTTCTTC.

The rearrangement joins TRBV5-1 to TRBJ2-2; D is tentatively TRBD1 or TRBD2 (5 bases each). V was clipped by 3 bases and J by 2 bases, with 8 bases between them. The CDR3 contains 14 residues. Germline loops: CDR1 SGHRS, CDR2 YFSETQ. Here the CDR3 reads CASSWDLNTGELFF. The DNA for the CDR3 is TGCGCCAGCAGCTGGGACCTTAACACCGGGGAGCTGTTTTTT.